This T cell receptor (beta chain) emerged from a study of response to subunit inactivated influenza vaccine. This clonotype occurred a few times. Its specificity is unknown. CDR3 length equals 14 residues. Germline V gene data show CDR1 as LGHNT and CDR2 as FRNRAP. Unmatched junction bases numbered 5, after V lost 5 bases and J lost 6 bases. Study observations and caveats: The authors proposed limited new T cell recruitment per seasonal influenza vaccination.

TCRdb reanalysed the RT-PCR reads using MiXCR and keeps one entry per CDR3 protein. The sample includes approximately 530,000 distinct CDR3 sequences, roughly 7.6% of them seen just once. This TCR was recovered from a man aged 45 to 75 who received an inactivated influenza vaccine. This specimen consisted of PBMCs from blood, obtained about 23 months after vaccination. J is TRBJ2-1 and V is TRBV12-5, with TRBD1 matching over 9 bases. Here the CDR3 DNA reads TGTGCTAGTGGTGACACAGGGGGCCCCAATGAGCAGTTCTTC. It encodes CASGDTGGPNEQFF.